These T cell receptor beta chains were read from a single sample in a study of blood T cells in healthy people across ages. TCRdb re-called the 5' RACE reads with MiXCR, one entry per CDR3 protein. The sample has approximately 820,000 distinct CDR3 sequences, approximately 44% seen once. Input material: blood. All receptors derive from a man aged 60 to 75 in good health. Each CDR3 is given with its conserved first and last residue. The order of the fields is D gene, J gene, clone size, V gene, CDR3 DNA, CDR3 protein. The D gene is left open where the match is weak. Clone size is not always given. Where it is, it says once, few, many or a class for expanded clones.

>.|TRBJ1-1|.|TRBV4-1
TGCGCCAGCAGCCTCAGGGTGAGCGGCACTGAAGCTTTCTTT
CASSLRVSGTEAFF
>.|TRBJ2-3|.|TRBV7-2
TGTGCCAGCAGCTTAGGAACGATGTCATCAGATACGCAGTATTTT
CASSLGTMSSDTQYF
>TRBD1|TRBJ1-6|.|TRBV6-2/TRBV6-3
TGTGCCAGCAGTTACGGGGACAGCACTAATTCACCCCTCCACTTT
CASSYGDSTNSPLHF
>.|TRBJ2-2|few|TRBV12-3/TRBV12-4
TGTGCCAGCAGTTCTCCCGGGGAGCTGTTTTTT
CASSSPGELFF
>.|TRBJ2-7|few|TRBV6-2/TRBV6-3
TGTGCCAGCAGGGCGGTAAGCTCCTACGAGCAGTACTTC
CASRAVSSYEQYF
>.|TRBJ2-1|.|TRBV3-1
TGTGCCAGCAGCCAAGTAGACAGTGGCGAGCAGTTCTTC
CASSQVDSGEQFF
>.|TRBJ2-7|few|TRBV5-8
TGTGCCAGCACCCTGTCGGGGAGCACCTACGAGCAGTACTTC
CASTLSGSTYEQYF
>.|TRBJ1-1|.|TRBV2
TGTGCGAGCGGGGGGCGCACTGAAGCTTTCTTT
CASGGRTEAFF
>TRBD1|TRBJ2-5|many|TRBV29-1
TGCAGCGTTACGGGACAGCAAGAGACCCAGTACTTC
CSVTGQQETQYF
>TRBD1|TRBJ1-5|few|TRBV12-3/TRBV12-4
TGTGCCAGCAGTCGAAGGACAGGGGGAATTTTTAGCAATCAGCCCCAGCATTTT
CASSRRTGGIFSNQPQHF
>TRBD1|TRBJ2-7|few|TRBV27
TGTGCCAGCAGGAGGGACAGTAACTCCTACAATGAGCAGTACTTC
CASRRDSNSYNEQYF
>TRBD1|TRBJ2-3|.|TRBV5-1
TGCGCCAGCAGCCCCTGGGACAGGAGCACAGATACGCAGTATTTT
CASSPWDRSTDTQYF
>.|TRBJ2-4|.|TRBV5-6
TGTGCCAGCGGGAGGACCATTCAGTACTTC
CASGRTIQYF
>.|TRBJ2-5|.|TRBV6-5
TGTGCCAGCAGTTACGGGGGGCCTGAGACCCAGTACTTC
CASSYGGPETQYF
>.|TRBJ1-6|.|TRBV27
TGTGCCAGCAGCCCGAACTTGAGCTCCTATAATTCACCCCTCCACTTT
CASSPNLSSYNSPLHF
>TRBD1|TRBJ1-5|.|TRBV29-1
TGCAGCGTTAGCCCATACAGGGGCGGGAATCAGCCCCAGCATTTT
CSVSPYRGGNQPQHF
>.|TRBJ2-3|.|TRBV20-1
TGCAGTACATCCCCTGCCACGGATATGCAGTATTTT
CSTSPATDMQYF
>.|TRBJ1-4|.|TRBV13
TGTGCCAGCAGCTTTGGCGCCAGGGGCCGTAATGAAAAACTGTTTTTT
CASSFGARGRNEKLFF
>TRBD1|TRBJ1-2|.|TRBV3-1
TGTGCCAGCAGCCGATCGACAGGCAGGGGGCTTGGCTACACCTTC
CASSRSTGRGLGYTF
>TRBD1|TRBJ1-1|.|TRBV7-2
TGTGCCAGCCGACCGGGACAGGGGCTACTGAACACTGAAGCTTTCTTT
CASRPGQGLLNTEAFF
>TRBD1|TRBJ2-7|.|TRBV6-6
TGTGCCAGCAGTTACTTAGGACAGGGCTACGAGCAGTACTTC
CASSYLGQGYEQYF
>.|TRBJ2-7|.|TRBV28
TGTGCCAGCAGTATAATCTGGGGAGAGCAGTACTTC
CASSIIWGEQYF
>TRBD1|TRBJ1-5|.|TRBV6-2/TRBV6-3
TGTGCCAGCAGTCCGGGTCCGGGACAGGGTGGCGGTCAGCCCCAGCATTTT
CASSPGPGQGGGQPQHF
>TRBD1|TRBJ1-6|.|TRBV5-1
TGCGCCAGCAGCCTGGACAGGCCTGGGAATAATTCACCCCTCCACTTT
CASSLDRPGNNSPLHF
>.|TRBJ2-5|many|TRBV29-1
TGCAGCACTACACGGAACCAAGAGACCCAGTACTTC
CSTTRNQETQYF
>.|TRBJ1-4|.|TRBV5-1
TGCGCCAGCAGCTCCAGGGGTACCACCGGGACTACTAATGAAAAACTGTTTTTT
CASSSRGTTGTTNEKLFF
>.|TRBJ2-2|.|TRBV30
TGTGCCTGGAATCATCCTGCAGGTGTAACGCTAAACGGGGAGCTGTTTTTT
CAWNHPAGVTLNGELFF
>.|TRBJ2-1|few|TRBV6-1
TGTGCCAGCAGTGTACTGCCCGGTCGCCACAATGAGCAGTTCTTC
CASSVLPGRHNEQFF
>TRBD1|TRBJ2-4|.|TRBV4-3
TGCGCCAGCAGCCAAGAGTGGACAGGGTGGGAGCAGTACTTC
CASSQEWTGWEQYF
>.|TRBJ2-7|.|TRBV20-1
TGCAGTGCTAGACTACGCGGTAGCTCCTACAATGAGCAGTACTTC
CSARLRGSSYNEQYF
>TRBD1|TRBJ1-5|many|TRBV3-1
TGTGCCAGCAGCCAGACAGACAGGGTTGAAGCTCAGCCCCAGCATTTT
CASSQTDRVEAQPQHF
>TRBD2|TRBJ2-1|.|TRBV2
TGTGCCAGCTACAGGACTAGCGGGGCGTACAATGAGCAGTTCTTC
CASYRTSGAYNEQFF
>.|TRBJ1-1|few|TRBV12-3/TRBV12-4
TGTGCCAGCAGTTTAGATCAAGGGCGGGCTGAAGCTTTCTTT
CASSLDQGRAEAFF
>TRBD1|TRBJ1-2|.|TRBV29-1
TGCAGCGTAGACAGGGGGCATGGAGGCTACACCTTC
CSVDRGHGGYTF
>.|TRBJ2-7|.|TRBV11-1
TGTGCCAGCAGCTTAGCGAGACTAGGATTCTACGAGCAGTACTTC
CASSLARLGFYEQYF
>.|TRBJ2-4|few|TRBV29-1
TGCAGCGTTGAAAGCAGGGACATTCAGTACTTC
CSVESRDIQYF
>TRBD2|TRBJ2-3|few|TRBV7-3
TGTGCCAGCAGCTTAAATGGCGGGGGAACTAGCACAGATACGCAGTATTTT
CASSLNGGGTSTDTQYF
>TRBD2|TRBJ2-1|few|TRBV15
TGTGCCACCAGAGCGATTGTTTCAGCGGGGGGCCGCAATGAGCAGTTCTTC
CATRAIVSAGGRNEQFF
>.|TRBJ2-5|.|TRBV28
TGTGCCAGCAGTCCCCCCCCGGGTAGGGAGACCCAGTACTTC
CASSPPPGRETQYF
>TRBD2|TRBJ2-1|few|TRBV5-1
TGCGCCAGCAGCTTCTCTAGCGGGGGCAGCAATGAGCAGTTCTTC
CASSFSSGGSNEQFF
>TRBD2|TRBJ2-3|.|TRBV20-1
TGCAGTGCTAGTGGGCTAGCGGGGGGACCCCAATCTAGCACAGATACGCAGTATTTT
CSASGLAGGPQSSTDTQYF
>.|TRBJ2-1|few|TRBV20-1
TGCAGTGCTAGAGTTTCCAATGAGCAGTTCTTC
CSARVSNEQFF
>.|TRBJ2-1|.|TRBV20-1
TGCAGTGCTAGAGGAGGGGGTGAGCAGTTCTTC
CSARGGGEQFF
>TRBD1|TRBJ2-7|few|TRBV2
TGTGCCAGCCGGGACAGGCGATCCTACGAGCAGTACTTC
CASRDRRSYEQYF
>TRBD1|TRBJ2-4|.|TRBV5-1
TGCGCCAGCAGCAACAGGGGTAGCTATGAGCAGTACTTC
CASSNRGSYEQYF
>.|TRBJ1-2|.|TRBV9
TGTGCCAGCAGCCCTAACGAGTTCGTCTATGGCTACACCTTC
CASSPNEFVYGYTF
>.|TRBJ2-2|.|TRBV21-1
TGTGCCAGCAGCATACTCAGGACAGGGAATCTGAGAATGTATGGCGGGGAGCTGTTTTTT
CASSILRTGNLRMYGGELFF
>TRBD1|TRBJ2-1|few|TRBV2
TGTGCCAGCAGTGCGCGTGCAGGGGGCTTCTCCTACAATGAGCAGTTCTTC
CASSARAGGFSYNEQFF
>.|TRBJ1-1|many|TRBV4-1
TGCGCCAGCAGCCAAGACGAGGGCGCGTACACTGAAGCTTTCTTT
CASSQDEGAYTEAFF
>TRBD2|TRBJ2-7|.|TRBV27
TGTGCCAGCAGTTTTTTAGCGGGGGGGAATAACAATGAGCAGTACTTC
CASSFLAGGNNNEQYF
>TRBD2|TRBJ2-7|.|TRBV7-6
TGTGCCAGCAGCCGAATCGCGGGGGCCTACGAGCAGTACTTC
CASSRIAGAYEQYF